The next 3 T cell receptor beta chains were all read from a single sample in a study. TCRdb passed the 5' RACE reads through MiXCR, listing each CDR3 protein once. The table shows tens of thousands of distinct CDR3 sequences, with more than 30% occurring only once. Sequencing was done on a sample of tumor-infiltrating naive CD4+ T cells sorted from the breast tumor. Subset here: naive CD4+ T cells, CD4+CD45RA+CD25-. These receptors were obtained from a female donor with breast cancer.

The chain employs TRBV20-1 and TRBJ2-7; D is ambiguous. Germline assignment: CDR1 DFQATT and CDR2 SNEGSKA (reference sequence). V was cut by 4 bases and J by 0 bases, with 10 bases left in between. This CDR3 is built from 13 residues. CDR3 protein: CSAKTDISYEQYF. The DNA for the CDR3 is TGCAGTGCTAAAACCGACATCTCCTACGAGCAGTACTTC.

About this clonotype itself: One end of the junction is discordant with germline, which a read error may explain. This chain connects TRBV6-1 to TRBJ2-6; 10 bases align to TRBD2. The CDR3 loop spans 17 amino acids. CDR1 is MNHNS, CDR2 SASEGT, per germline. CDR3 sequence: CANSPSGRGKGANVLTF. The CDR3 DNA sequence: TGTGCCAACAGTCCTAGCGGGAGAGGGAAAGGGGCCAACGTCCTGACTTTC.

This clonotype was detected many times. The chain recombines TRBV7-3 with TRBJ2-7, with TRBD2 matching over 8 bases. The V and J ends lost 0 bases and 6 bases, in that order; junction bases with no gene match: 1. The CDR3 extends over 13 amino acids. Germline CDR1 SGHTA, CDR2 FQGTGA. CDR3: CASSLTGTSEQYF. In DNA, the CDR3 is TGTGCCAGCAGCTTAACCGGGACTAGCGAGCAGTACTTC.